These T cell receptor beta chains were read from a single sample in a study of shared clonotypes between healthy human individuals. Measured with immunoSEQ multiplex PCR; TCRdb has only the in-frame clones, and not every one. The table includes 1,500,000 or so clones, roughly 96% detected once. Sequenced input: naive CD4+ T cells sorted from blood. All receptors derive from a young man in good health. The CDR3 runs from the conserved cysteine through the conserved F or W.

J	V	length	CDR3
TRBJ2-1	TRBV18	19	CASSPPHRGPSSSYNEQFF
TRBJ2-7	TRBV11-1	16	CASSLDLGQGMYEQYF
TRBJ2-3	TRBV5-1	16	CASSSLMTGGTDTQYF
TRBJ2-7	TRBV29-1	16	CSVVKGGRGSSYEQYF
TRBJ2-1	TRBV6-1	15	CASSGSIWGDNEQFF
TRBJ2-7	TRBV5-1	19	CASSLGGAASGRPYYEQYF
TRBJ2-7	TRBV9	12	CASSVIRGEQYF
TRBJ2-7	TRBV18	14	CASSPGTARGEQYF
TRBJ2-5	TRBV28	14	CASSLGQGKETQYF
TRBJ2-3	TRBV29-1	13	CSISQSPTDTQYF
TRBJ2-7	TRBV7-2	14	CASSYDRVPYEQYF
TRBJ2-2	TRBV28	15	CASSLGLAGAGELFF
TRBJ2-2	TRBV5-4	17	CASSLNWGTSGSGELFF
TRBJ1-5	TRBV12-5	12	CASGTGDQPQHF
TRBJ1-4	TRBV4-1	16	CASSQGAGGKKEKLFF
TRBJ1-2	TRBV2	14	CASSRTGTGVGYTF
TRBJ2-3	TRBV5-6	13	CASSRDTTDTQYF
TRBJ2-1	TRBV28	12	CASSLPYGEQFF
TRBJ1-1	TRBV10-3	14	CAISESLGGTEAFF
TRBJ2-7	TRBV5-4	14	CASSLEASAYEQYF
TRBJ2-2	TRBV29-1	14	CSVSGALNTGELFF
TRBJ2-2	TRBV4-1	16	CASSQVISANTGELFF
TRBJ2-5	TRBV19	15	CASSIVAGGRETQYF
TRBJ2-1	TRBV2	15	CASTTTSAQQYEQFF
TRBJ2-5	TRBV5-6	14	CASLRTGGRETQYF
TRBJ2-7	TRBV4-1	15	CASSQSQGLSYEQYF
TRBJ2-2	TRBV5-4	13	CASSLQGSGELFF
TRBJ2-2	TRBV7-8	14	CASRPRRVGGELFF
TRBJ1-2	TRBV7-8	14	CASSLGLSNYGYTF
TRBJ2-2	TRBV5-1	14	CASNPAGSTGELFF
TRBJ2-7	TRBV27	18	CAGSLSSVGQGFPYEQYF
TRBJ2-2	TRBV7-6	13	CASSPRDVGELFF
TRBJ2-2	TRBV19	13	CASSIHPAGELFF
TRBJ2-2	TRBV11-3	13	CASSFKGTGELFF
TRBJ1-4	TRBV9	15	CASSVEGQGSEKLFF
TRBJ2-3	TRBV28	14	CASSLGQGADTQYF
TRBJ2-2	TRBV18	17	CASSRMGASGSAGELFF
TRBJ2-6	TRBV11-2	19	CASSLRQPRAGAGANVLTF
TRBJ2-1	TRBV11-3	14	CASSLISGNNEQFF
TRBJ2-5	TRBV29-1	14	CSVEKTSGKETQYF
TRBJ2-1	TRBV5-5	15	CASSLAQGAYNEQFF
TRBJ2-1	TRBV30	12	CAGQTGYNEQFF
TRBJ2-1	TRBV5-1	15	CASSFDGSSYNEQFF
TRBJ1-4	TRBV25-1	14	CASSPPATNEKLFF
TRBJ2-7	TRBV10-2	15	CASSHLVAHTYEQYF
TRBJ2-2	TRBV2	12	CASSDWAGELFF
TRBJ1-4	TRBV18	14	CASSPRQGGEKLFF
TRBJ2-1	TRBV29-1	17	CSARLGGGQLSYNEQFF